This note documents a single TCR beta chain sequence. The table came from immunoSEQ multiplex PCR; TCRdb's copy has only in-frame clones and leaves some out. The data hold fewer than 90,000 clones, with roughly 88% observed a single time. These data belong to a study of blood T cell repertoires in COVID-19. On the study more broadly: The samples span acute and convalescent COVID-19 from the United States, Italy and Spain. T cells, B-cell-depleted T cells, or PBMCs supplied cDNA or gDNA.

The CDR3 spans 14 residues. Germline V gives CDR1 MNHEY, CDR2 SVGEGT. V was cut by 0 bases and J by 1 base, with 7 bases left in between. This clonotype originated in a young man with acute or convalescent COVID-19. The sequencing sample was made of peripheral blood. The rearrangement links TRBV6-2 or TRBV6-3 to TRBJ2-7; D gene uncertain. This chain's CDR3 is CASSYSSDSYEQYF. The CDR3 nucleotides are TGTGCCAGCAGTTACTCGAGCGATTCCTACGAGCAGTACTTC.